This T cell receptor beta chain was profiled in a study of shared clonotypes between healthy human individuals. Broader study findings: The authors expected sequencing depth to affect clonotype sharing among donors.

A note on this clone: Its antigen is unidentified.

The naive CD8 fraction comprised CD45RO-negative cells positively selected for CCR7 and excluded terminally differentiated effector memory CD45RA+ cells. Running of the assay took place at deep level. In the authors' methods: Junction-only immunoSEQ sequences carried no quality scores, so filtering differed. The protocol was immunoSEQ multiplex PCR, while the TCRdb copy is restricted to in-frame clones and leaves out a portion. That table gives V, J and clone size, and the DNA gave D and trimming. The data hold around 620,000 clones, with roughly 95% observed a single time. The receptor was derived from a woman aged 25 to 45 in good health. The material sequenced was naive CD8+ T cells sorted from blood.

The CDR3 sequence: CASSATGMLTYEQYF. The CDR3 DNA sequence: TGTGCCAGCAGTGCTACAGGGATGCTTACCTACGAGCAGTACTTC. The genes are TRBV27 and TRBJ2-7; the D gene is possibly TRBD1 (6 bases). Germline V gives CDR1 MNHEY, CDR2 SMNVEV (reference sequence). Trimming removed 5 bases from V and 2 bases from J, with 16 bases in between. The CDR3 totals 15 residues.